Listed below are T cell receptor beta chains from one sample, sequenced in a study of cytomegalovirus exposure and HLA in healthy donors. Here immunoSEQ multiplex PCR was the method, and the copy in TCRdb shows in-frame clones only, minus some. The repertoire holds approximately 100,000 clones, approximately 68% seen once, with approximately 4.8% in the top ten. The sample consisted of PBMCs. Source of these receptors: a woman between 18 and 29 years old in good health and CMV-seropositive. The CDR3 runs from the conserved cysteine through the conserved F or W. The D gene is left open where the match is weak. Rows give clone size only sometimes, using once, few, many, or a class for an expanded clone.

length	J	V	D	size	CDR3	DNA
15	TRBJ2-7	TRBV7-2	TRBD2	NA	CASSLGGGSSYEQYF	TGTGCCAGCAGCTTAGGGGGGGGTAGCTCCTACGAGCAGTACTTC
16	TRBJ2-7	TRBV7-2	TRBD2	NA	CASSQTGTSDSYEQYF	TGTGCCAGCAGCCAGACCGGGACTAGCGATTCCTACGAGCAGTACTTC
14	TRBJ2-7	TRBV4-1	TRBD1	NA	CASSAPGQGYEQYF	TGCGCCAGCAGCGCTCCGGGACAGGGATACGAGCAGTACTTC
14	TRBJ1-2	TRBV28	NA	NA	CASSGGGAEKGYTF	TGTGCCAGTAGTGGGGGGGGCGCAGAGAAAGGCTACACCTTC
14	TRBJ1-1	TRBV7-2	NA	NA	CASSLDIMNTEAFF	TGTGCCAGCAGCTTAGACATTATGAACACTGAAGCTTTCTTT
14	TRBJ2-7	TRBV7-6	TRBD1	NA	CASSGGTGPREQYF	TGTGCCAGCAGCGGAGGGACAGGTCCACGGGAGCAGTACTTC
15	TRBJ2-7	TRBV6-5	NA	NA	CASSFPRRGTYEQYF	TGTGCCAGCAGCTTCCCCCGGCGGGGAACCTACGAGCAGTACTTC
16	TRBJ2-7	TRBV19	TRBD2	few	CASSIWAGTRDNEQYF	TGTGCCAGTAGTATTTGGGCCGGGACTAGGGACAACGAGCAGTACTTC
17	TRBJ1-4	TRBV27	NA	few	CASSFDVTTATNEKLFF	TGTGCCAGCAGTTTTGATGTGACAACTGCAACTAATGAAAAACTGTTTTTT
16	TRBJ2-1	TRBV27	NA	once	CASSLEAGLSYNEQFF	TGTGCCAGCAGTTTAGAGGCAGGACTCTCCTACAATGAGCAGTTCTTC
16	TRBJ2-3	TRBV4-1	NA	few	CASSQVLASSTDTQYF	TGCGCCAGCAGCCAAGTACTAGCATCTAGCACAGATACGCAGTATTTT
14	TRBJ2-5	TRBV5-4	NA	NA	CASSSKTGKETQYF	TGTGCCAGCAGCTCGAAGACAGGAAAAGAGACCCAGTACTTC
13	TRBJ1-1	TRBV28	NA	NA	CASILELNTEAFF	TGTGCCAGCATTCTAGAACTGAACACTGAAGCTTTCTTT
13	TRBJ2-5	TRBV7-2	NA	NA	CASSLAMKETQYF	TGTGCCAGCAGCTTGGCCATGAAAGAGACCCAGTACTTC
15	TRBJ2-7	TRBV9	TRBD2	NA	CASSVEGGSSYEQYF	TGTGCCAGCAGCGTAGAAGGCGGGAGCTCCTACGAGCAGTACTTC
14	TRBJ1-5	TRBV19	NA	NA	CASSIQGGNQPQHF	TGTGCCAGTAGTATACAGGGCGGCAATCAGCCCCAGCATTTT
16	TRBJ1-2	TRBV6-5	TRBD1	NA	CASSSATGSGFYGYTF	TGTGCCAGCAGTTCTGCGACAGGGAGTGGCTTCTATGGCTACACCTTC
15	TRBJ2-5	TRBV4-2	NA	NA	CASSQDEGTRETQYF	TGTGCCAGCAGCCAAGACGAGGGGACAAGGGAGACCCAGTACTTC
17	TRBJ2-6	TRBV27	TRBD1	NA	CASSRGQLSSGANVLTF	TGTGCCAGCAGCCGGGGACAGCTCAGCTCTGGGGCCAACGTCCTGACTTTC
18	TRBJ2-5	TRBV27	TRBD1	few	CASSLRFSGTGGGETQYF	TGTGCCAGCAGTTTACGATTTTCCGGGACAGGTGGTGGGGAGACCCAGTACTTC
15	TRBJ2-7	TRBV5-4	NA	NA	CASSLEQAPSYEQYF	TGTGCCAGCAGCTTGGAACAGGCGCCCTCCTACGAGCAGTACTTC
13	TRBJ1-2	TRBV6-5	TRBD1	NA	CASSRTGNYGYTF	TGTGCCAGCAGCCGGACAGGGAACTATGGCTACACCTTC
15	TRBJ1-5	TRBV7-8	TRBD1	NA	CASSLAGGAEQPQNF	TGTGCCAGCAGCTTAGCAGGGGGCGCGGAACAGCCCCAGAATTTT
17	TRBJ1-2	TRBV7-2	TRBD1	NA	CASSLAYRQGQNYGYTF	TGTGCCAGCAGCTTAGCTTACCGACAGGGGCAGAACTATGGCTACACCTTC
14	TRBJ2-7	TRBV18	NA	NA	CASSPQGTHYEQYF	TGTGCCAGCTCACCGCAGGGAACCCACTACGAGCAGTACTTC
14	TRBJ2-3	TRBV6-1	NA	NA	CASGRGISTDTQYF	TGTGCCAGCGGGCGCGGGATCAGCACAGATACGCAGTATTTT
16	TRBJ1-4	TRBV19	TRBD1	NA	CASSMGQGWSNEKLFF	TGTGCCAGTAGTATGGGACAGGGTTGGTCTAATGAAAAACTGTTTTTT
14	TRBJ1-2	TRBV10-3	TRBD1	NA	CAISAGTGNYGYTF	TGTGCCATCAGTGCCGGGACAGGGAACTATGGCTACACCTTC
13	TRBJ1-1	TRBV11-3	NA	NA	CASSSAGVSEAFF	TGTGCCAGCAGCTCCGCAGGGGTTTCTGAAGCTTTCTTT
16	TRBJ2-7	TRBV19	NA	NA	CASSIDGAGHSYEQYF	TGTGCCAGTAGTATAGATGGTGCAGGCCATTCCTACGAGCAGTACTTC
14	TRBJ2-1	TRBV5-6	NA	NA	CASSRTGSYNEQFF	TGTGCCAGCAGCCGCACAGGTTCCTACAATGAGCAGTTCTTC
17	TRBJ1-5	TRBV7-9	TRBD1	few	CASSLAWDRGEGQPQHF	TGTGCCAGCAGCTTAGCCTGGGACAGGGGGGAAGGTCAGCCCCAGCATTTT
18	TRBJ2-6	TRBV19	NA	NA	CASSTGSPGRSGANVLTF	TGTGCCAGTAGTACAGGGTCACCAGGACGATCTGGGGCCAACGTCCTGACTTTC
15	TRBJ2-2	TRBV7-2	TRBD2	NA	CASSPEGTRAGELFF	TGTGCCAGCAGCCCAGAAGGGACTAGAGCCGGGGAGCTGTTTTTT
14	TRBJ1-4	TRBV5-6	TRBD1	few	CASSGTAVNEKLFF	TGTGCCAGCAGCGGGACAGCAGTTAATGAAAAACTGTTTTTT
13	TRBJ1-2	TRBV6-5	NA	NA	CASIDRANYGYTF	TGTGCCAGCATCGACAGAGCTAACTATGGCTACACCTTC
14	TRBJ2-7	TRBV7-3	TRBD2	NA	CASSPSSGPGEQYF	TGTGCCAGCAGCCCAAGTAGCGGGCCTGGCGAGCAGTACTTC
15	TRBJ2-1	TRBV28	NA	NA	CASRVRDNLVGEQFF	TGTGCCAGCCGTGTCCGGGACAACCTCGTCGGTGAGCAGTTCTTC
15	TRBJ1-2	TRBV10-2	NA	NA	CASSESQSLNYGYTF	TGCGCCAGCAGTGAGTCTCAGTCCCTTAACTATGGCTACACCTTC
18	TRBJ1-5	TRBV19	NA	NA	CASSIVAGIDYSNQPQHF	TGTGCCAGTAGTATAGTCGCCGGGATAGATTATAGCAATCAGCCCCAGCATTTT
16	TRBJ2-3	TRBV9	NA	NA	CASSVGRGSSTDTQYF	TGTGCCAGCAGCGTAGGTCGGGGTTCTAGCACAGATACGCAGTATTTT
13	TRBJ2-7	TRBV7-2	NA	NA	CASSPQPLASIYF	TGTGCCAGCAGCCCACAGCCACTCGCGAGTATTTACTTC
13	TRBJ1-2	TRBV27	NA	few	CASSDGQRFGYTF	TGTGCCAGCAGTGATGGACAGCGTTTTGGCTACACCTTC
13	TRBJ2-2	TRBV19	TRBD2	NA	CASGLAGAGELFF	TGTGCCTCTGGGCTAGCGGGAGCCGGGGAGCTGTTTTTT
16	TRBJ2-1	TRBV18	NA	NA	CASSPPLIGSYNEQFF	TGTGCCAGCTCACCACCGTTAATCGGCTCCTACAATGAGCAGTTCTTC
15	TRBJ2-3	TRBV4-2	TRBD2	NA	CASSLYGGNTDTQYF	TGTGCCAGCAGCCTTTACGGGGGGAACACAGATACGCAGTATTTT
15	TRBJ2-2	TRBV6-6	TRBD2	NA	CASSYSRLAGWELFF	TGTGCCAGCAGTTACTCGAGGCTAGCGGGATGGGAGCTGTTTTTT
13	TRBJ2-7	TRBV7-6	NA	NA	CASSSTGYNEQYF	TGTGCCAGCAGTTCTACAGGGTACAACGAGCAGTACTTC
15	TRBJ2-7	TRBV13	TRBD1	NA	CASSSPGQGDYEQYF	TGTGCCAGCAGCTCACCGGGACAGGGGGACTACGAGCAGTACTTC
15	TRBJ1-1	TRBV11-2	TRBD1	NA	CASSLRGQAVTEAFF	TGTGCCAGCAGCTTGAGGGGACAGGCAGTCACTGAAGCTTTCTTT
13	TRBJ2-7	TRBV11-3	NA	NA	CASSPGPSYEQYF	TGTGCCAGCAGCCCGGGTCCCTCCTACGAGCAGTACTTC
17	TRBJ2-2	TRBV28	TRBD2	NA	CASSFWGLAGGPGELFF	TGTGCCAGCAGTTTTTGGGGACTAGCGGGAGGCCCCGGGGAGCTGTTTTTT
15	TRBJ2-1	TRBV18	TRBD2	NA	CASSPPGLVFDEQFF	TGTGCCAGCTCACCACCGGGACTAGTTTTCGATGAGCAGTTCTTC